These 12 T cell receptor beta chains were all obtained from the same sample, sequenced in a study of cytomegalovirus exposure and HLA in healthy donors. With 60 Vbeta and 13 Jbeta primers, the PCR was carried out. Profiled with immunoSEQ multiplex PCR; TCRdb holds only in-frame clones, not every one. In all, the sample yields about 200,000 clones. Source material: PBMCs. These TCRs come from a girl aged 2 to 9 in good health and CMV-seropositive.

The chain couples TRBV11-2 to TRBJ2-3, with a tentative D call TRBD1 (6 bases). The ends were cut back, 8 bases at V and 8 bases at J, with 11 bases in the middle. The CDR3 contains 11 residues. Looked up from germline, CDR1 is SGHAT and CDR2 is FQNNGV. The CDR3 sequence: CASGFRGTQYF. Written as DNA, the CDR3 is TGTGCCAGCGGGTTCAGGGGTACGCAGTATTTT. The entire variable domain, with the rest obtained from reference TRBV11-2 and TRBJ2-3, is as follows: EAGVAQSPRYKIIEKRQSVAFWCNPISGHATLYWYQQILGQGPKLLIQFQNNGVVDDSQLPKDRFSAERLKGVDSTLKIQPAKLEDSAVYLCASGFRGTQYFGPGTRLTVL.

This chain joins TRBV5-1 and TRBJ2-3, with D perhaps matching TRBD2 (6 bases). Trimming took 2 bases from V and 0 from J, leaving 13 bases between them. Germline values: CDR1 SGHRS, CDR2 YFSETQ. This CDR3 spans 16 amino acids. CDR3 nucleotide sequence: TGCGCCAGCAGCTTCGGTAGCGGACCTAGCACAGATACGCAGTATTTT. As protein: CASSFGSGPSTDTQYF.

V gene TRBV29-1 combines with J gene TRBJ2-7; 9 bases align to TRBD2. CDR1 is SQVTM, CDR2 ANQGSEA, per germline. The CDR3 contains 13 residues. V lost 4 bases and J lost 7; bases outside the gene matches: 8. The CDR3 is CSVGTSASGEQYF. The CDR3 nucleotides read TGCAGCGTTGGGACTAGCGCCTCGGGAGAGCAGTACTTC.

The chain has TRBV5-1 and TRBJ2-1, with D perhaps TRBD2 (5 bases). The V gene lost 2 bases and the J gene lost 6 bases, with 18 bases spanning the gap. In germline, CDR1 is SGHRS, CDR2 YFSETQ. CDR3 size: 16 residues. CDR3 in amino acids: CASSFTGTTILNEQFF. For the CDR3, the DNA is TGCGCCAGCAGCTTCACGGGCACGACTATCCTCAATGAGCAGTTCTTC.

This rearrangement joins TRBV28 to TRBJ1-1; D possibly corresponds to TRBD1 (6 bases). The V end was cut by 5 bases, the J end by 1 base, with 14 bases between. The germline gives CDR1 MDHEN, CDR2 SYDVKM. CDR3 length equals 15 residues. The CDR3 protein is CASSPVRQANTEAFF. The CDR3, as DNA: TGTGCCAGCAGTCCCGTAAGACAGGCGAACACTGAAGCTTTCTTT.

This chain connects TRBV6-1 to TRBJ2-1, with D perhaps TRBD1 (6 bases). This CDR3 comprises 16 residues. In germline, CDR1 is MNHNS, CDR2 SASEGT. Trimming took off 3 bases at V and 2 bases at J, with 14 bases between the two ends. The CDR3 sequence: CASSEFYSGAYNEQFF. CDR3 nucleotides: TGTGCCAGCAGTGAGTTTTATTCAGGGGCCTACAATGAGCAGTTCTTC.

The chain links TRBV29-1 to TRBJ2-2; D perhaps matches TRBD2 (6 bases). This CDR3 has 14 residues. The V gene lost 4 bases and the J gene lost 4 bases, with 13 bases spanning the gap. Germline V CDR1 and CDR2: SQVTM, ANQGSEA. The CDR3 region is CSVARGGSTGELFF. The CDR3 region has the DNA TGCAGCGTTGCTCGGGGAGGCAGCACCGGGGAGCTGTTTTTT.

The chain is built from TRBV11-2 and TRBJ2-1; D might be TRBD2 (6 bases). V was clipped by 0 bases and J by 12 bases, with 12 bases between them. CDR3 length: 13 residues. From germline, CDR1 is SGHAT and CDR2 FQNNGV. The CDR3 region is CASSLDPGLGQFF. The CDR3 DNA is TGTGCCAGCAGCTTAGATCCGGGACTTGGGCAGTTCTTC.

This chain connects TRBV19 to TRBJ2-5; 8 positions agree with TRBD2. The V gene's germline CDR1 is LNHDA and CDR2 SQIVND (reference sequence). The V gene end was trimmed by 6 bases and the J gene end by 0 bases; junction bases not matched to a gene: 12. This CDR3 region has 17 residues. The chain's CDR3 is CASSRLTASGYQETQYF. The CDR3 DNA reads TGTGCCAGTAGCCGCCTGACGGCTAGCGGGTACCAAGAGACCCAGTACTTC.

The CDR3 protein is CASNTGNEQFF. CDR3 nucleotide sequence: TGCGCCAGCAACACGGGTAATGAGCAGTTCTTC. This rearrangement joins TRBV5-1 to TRBJ2-1; D ambiguous. V gave up 6 bases and J gave up 7 bases, with 8 bases separating them. The CDR3 consists of 11 residues. The V gene's germline CDR1 is SGHRS and CDR2 YFSETQ.

V gene TRBV10-2 combines with J gene TRBJ2-3; perhaps TRBD1 as D (5 bases). Germline V gene sequence: CDR1 WSHSY, CDR2 SAAADI. Between the trimmed V and J ends, which lost 4 bases and 5 bases, there was a span of 19 bases. The CDR3 covers 16 residues. The CDR3 coding sequence is TGCGCCAGCAGTGTAAGTCGACAGAATAATAAAGATACGCAGTATTTT. This gives the protein CASSVSRQNNKDTQYF.

The chain has TRBV29-1 and TRBJ2-5; weak D call: TRBD1 (5 bases). This CDR3 is 12 amino acids long. With 7 bases removed from V and 3 bases from J, the gap between germline ends came to 12 bases. From germline, CDR1 is SQVTM and CDR2 ANQGSEA. CDR3 sequence reads: CSAGAGKETQYF. The CDR3 DNA sequence: TGCAGCGCTGGGGCAGGGAAAGAGACCCAGTACTTC.